This paragraph covers one T cell receptor (beta chain) sequence. TCRdb's copy holds only in-frame clones and misses some; the assay was immunoSEQ multiplex PCR. This table holds about 180,000 clones, roughly 77% found once. This specimen belongs to a study of blood T cell repertoires in COVID-19. Study as a whole: The origin of the acute and convalescent COVID-19 samples was the United States, Italy and Spain.

The CDR3 contains 14 residues. With V trimmed by 7 bases and J by 0 bases, 5 bases remained unmatched. The chain couples TRBV5-3 to TRBJ2-7, with 9 bases lining up with TRBD2. TRBV5-3 qualifies as an ORF whose function is uncertain. This clonotype was sampled from a woman of 80 years or more with COVID-19, enrolled during active disease. Sample: peripheral blood. The CDR3 loop is CAREKREDSYEQYF. CDR3 coding DNA: TGTGCCAGAGAGAAGCGGGAGGACTCCTACGAGCAGTACTTC.